This is a list of T cell receptor beta chains from one sample in a study of shared clonotypes between healthy human individuals. Using immunoSEQ multiplex PCR, the repertoire was profiled, and TCRdb retains in-frame clones only, with some absent. The data hold roughly 2.6 million clones, with roughly 92% observed a single time. Sequencing was performed on naive CD4+ T cells sorted from blood. These receptors were obtained from a young man in good health. CDR3s include the opening cysteine and the closing phenylalanine or tryptophan. D genes are given only for firm matches. Clone size is shown for a subset of rows, as once, few, many or a class of expanded clone.

d_call clone_size j_call v_call cdr3_nt cdr3_aa
TRBD1 NA TRBJ2-7 TRBV18 TGTGCCAGCTCACCAACCGGGACAGGTTCCTACGAGCAGTACTTC CASSPTGTGSYEQYF
TRBD2 NA TRBJ2-7 TRBV5-5 TGTGCCAGCAGAAACCCGGGAGGGCCTTACGAGCAGTACTTC CASRNPGGPYEQYF
NA NA TRBJ2-7 TRBV29-1 TGCAGCGTAACACTAAAAGGGGAGCAGTACTTC CSVTLKGEQYF
TRBD2 NA TRBJ2-2 TRBV6-1 TGTGCCAGCAGTGAATCCCCTAGCGGGGGGGCGAACACCGGGGAGCTGTTTTTT CASSESPSGGANTGELFF
NA NA TRBJ2-5 TRBV5-4 TGTGCCAGCAGCTTGGAGGCAGGGGAGGGGAAAGAGACCCAGTACTTC CASSLEAGEGKETQYF
TRBD2 NA TRBJ2-5 TRBV4-1 TGCGCCAGCAGCCAAGGGAGCGGGAGCTTGGCTGAGACCCAGTACTTC CASSQGSGSLAETQYF
NA NA TRBJ2-5 TRBV2 TGTGCCAGCAGTGCGTTGGAGACCCAGTACTTC CASSALETQYF
TRBD1 NA TRBJ2-5 TRBV10-3 TGTGCCATCAGCTACCAACAGGGGGCGGGTGAGACCCAGTACTTC CAISYQQGAGETQYF
TRBD1 NA TRBJ2-5 TRBV7-9 TGTGCCAGCAGCGCAAGACAGGGGGCAGAGACCCAGTACTTC CASSARQGAETQYF
TRBD2 NA TRBJ2-1 TRBV9 TGTGCCAGCAGCTCCCCTCGGGAGGGCCTCTATGAGCAGTTCTTC CASSSPREGLYEQFF
NA NA TRBJ2-1 TRBV5-6 TGTGCCAGCAGCCTCAAGCGGGCGGGTCTACGCAATGAGCAGTTCTTC CASSLKRAGLRNEQFF
NA NA TRBJ2-3 TRBV10-2 TGCGCCAGCAGGGTAACCCCGGACAGCACCACGCAGTATTTT CASRVTPDSTTQYF
NA once TRBJ2-7 TRBV10-3 TGTGCCATCAGTGAAGGGGGGACACCGTACGAGCAGTACTTC CAISEGGTPYEQYF
NA NA TRBJ2-1 TRBV11-2 TGTGCCAGCAGCTTATCCGATAGCTCCTACAATGAGCAGTTCTTC CASSLSDSSYNEQFF
NA NA TRBJ2-2 TRBV27 TGTGCCAGCAGTCGGGGGTGGTACACCGGGGAGCTGTTTTTT CASSRGWYTGELFF
NA NA TRBJ2-7 TRBV5-1 TGCGCCAGCTCGGGGGGGGACAGTGCCTACGAGCAGTACTTC CASSGGDSAYEQYF
NA NA TRBJ2-3 TRBV1 TGCACCAGCGTACAGGGTCAATGCCCCCAGGATACGCAGTATTTT CTSVQGQCPQDTQYF
NA NA TRBJ2-5 TRBV28 TGTGCCAGCAGTTTGAGTAGGGAAGAGACCCAGTACTTC CASSLSREETQYF
NA NA TRBJ2-3 TRBV10-2 TGCGCCAGCGTCGCTAGCCACCTTGCGGGTACGCAGTATTTT CASVASHLAGTQYF
NA NA TRBJ1-1 TRBV6-1 TGTGCCAGCAGTGATAGGCCGAGGGTGACTGAAGCTTTCTTT CASSDRPRVTEAFF
NA NA TRBJ2-5 TRBV13 TGTGCCAGCAGCACAACTTATGGGGATCAAGAGACCCAGTACTTC CASSTTYGDQETQYF
NA NA TRBJ2-1 TRBV5-1 TGCGCCAGCAGCCAACTGACCGGGACTTATTACAATGAGCAGTTCTTC CASSQLTGTYYNEQFF